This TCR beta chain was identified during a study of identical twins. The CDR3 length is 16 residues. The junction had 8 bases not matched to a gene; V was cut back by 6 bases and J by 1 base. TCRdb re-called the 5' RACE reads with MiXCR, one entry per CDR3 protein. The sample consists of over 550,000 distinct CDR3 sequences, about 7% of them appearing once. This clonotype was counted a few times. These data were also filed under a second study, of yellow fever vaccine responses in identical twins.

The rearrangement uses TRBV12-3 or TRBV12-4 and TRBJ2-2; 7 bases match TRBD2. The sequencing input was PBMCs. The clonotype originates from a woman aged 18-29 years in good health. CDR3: CASRTSRGMNTGELFF. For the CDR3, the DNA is TGTGCCAGCAGGACTAGCCGGGGAATGAACACCGGGGAGCTGTTTTTT.